This T cell receptor beta chain was captured in a study of a mutant IDH1 vaccine in newly diagnosed glioma. Study-level information: Onset of vaccination occurred 4-6 weeks following radiotherapy alone, or with temozolomide cycles. Treated patients had a mean age of about 44 years and a sex split that was roughly 60% male and roughly 40% female. Earlier treatment was radiotherapy, temozolomide, or both, with most getting both.

Sequenced by immunoSEQ multiplex PCR; TCRdb stores in-frame clones only, minus some. The sample lists over 45,000 clones, 80% occurring once. For this clone: The antigen is unknown.

The time point here: week 23, last vaccination. What each vaccine dose contained was 300 ug of mutant IDH1 20-mer peptide, accompanied by topical imiquimod. The CDR3 consists of 15 residues. The germline V and J ends were trimmed by 4 bases and 0 bases, with 13 bases remaining between them. The germline gives CDR1 SGHNT, CDR2 YYREEE (reference sequence). The sequence came from a middle-aged man with glioma. Sequenced material: PBMCs, taken from a glioma patient whose treatment included an IDH1 peptide vaccine. The rearrangement uses TRBV5-4 and TRBJ1-1; no firm D call. The CDR3 DNA reads TGTGCCAGCAGCATACCGACACCGATGAACACTGAAGCTTTCTTT. Its translation is CASSIPTPMNTEAFF.